The 25 T cell receptor beta chains given below trace back to one sample, sequenced in a study of T-cell memory formation after mild COVID-19. TCRdb reprocessed the 5' RACE reads with MiXCR, giving one entry per CDR3 protein. Here the sample spans fewer than 300,000 distinct CDR3 sequences, over 15% being singletons. The sequencing input was PBMCs or a T cell subset sorted from them (not recorded which). Receptors originate from a man aged 18 to 29 who had mild COVID-19 (a few samples of this study predate the infection). Cell type and time point are not known.

This clonotype was picked up many times. The chain couples TRBV4-3 to TRBJ1-5, with no clear D. Deletions cut 0 bases from V and 6 bases from J, with 3 bases between. Germline-derived CDR1 and CDR2 are LGHNA and YSLEER. The CDR3 has 12 amino acids. The CDR3 region is CASSQEGQPQHF. CDR3 bases: TGCGCCAGCAGCCAAGAGGGTCAGCCCCAGCATTTT.

This clonotype appeared a few times. V gene TRBV21-1 combines with J gene TRBJ1-1; TRBD1 was called by the table and not checked on the DNA. TRBV21-1 is assigned pseudogene status. This CDR3 region has 12 residues. CDR3 bases: TGTGCCAGCGTGGACAGGGACACTGAAGCTTTCTTT. As protein: CASVDRDTEAFF.

The rearrangement uses TRBV24-1 and TRBJ2-3; 8 bases are shared with TRBD2. The germline V gene has CDR1 KGHDR and CDR2 SFDVKD. The CDR3 spans 17 residues. With 4 bases clipped from V and 2 bases from J, the junction kept 10 bases outside the gene matches. Here the CDR3 reads CATSEKIAGHSTDTQYF. In nucleotides, the CDR3 is TGTGCCACCAGTGAGAAAATAGCGGGGCATTCCACAGATACGCAGTATTTT.

This clonotype occurred many times. V usage is TRBV5-1 and J usage is TRBJ1-1; D is undetermined. The V gene's germline CDR1 is SGHRS and CDR2 YFSETQ. Trimming took 4 bases from V and 1 from J, leaving 20 bases between them. The CDR3 loop spans 17 amino acids. CDR3 in DNA: TGCGCCAGCAGCCCTGGAACTCCTACCCTAACGAACACTGAAGCTTTCTTT. Its protein product is CASSPGTPTLTNTEAFF.

The rearrangement links TRBV7-2 to TRBJ1-2, with TRBD1 matching over 8 bases. CDR3 size: 15 residues. V dropped 1 base and J dropped 2; count of bases not matched to a gene: 3. Germline V lookup: CDR1 SGHTA, CDR2 FQGNSA. CDR3 loop: CASSLDQGANYGYTF. The CDR3 nucleotides read TGTGCCAGCAGCTTAGATCAGGGGGCAAACTATGGCTACACCTTC.

The rearrangement joins TRBV7-9 to TRBJ2-3, with a tentative D call TRBD2 (6 bases). Looked up from germline, CDR1 is SEHNR and CDR2 is FQNEAQ (reference sequence). CDR3 length: 16 residues. Trimming removed 5 bases at V and 1 base at J, with 16 bases between. CDR3 amino acids: CASSPPLRERTDTQYF. The CDR3 region has the DNA TGTGCCAGCAGCCCTCCCCTCCGGGAGCGCACAGATACGCAGTATTTT.

This chain uses TRBV4-3 with TRBJ2-3; a possible D gene is TRBD1 (6 bases). V gave up 4 bases and J gave up 6 bases, with 14 bases separating them. Germline-derived CDR1 and CDR2 are LGHNA and YSLEER. The CDR3 contains 14 residues. Here the CDR3 DNA reads TGCGCCAGCAGCCGGGACACAGCGTCCGATACGCAGTATTTT. Translation: CASSRDTASDTQYF.

The chain is built from TRBV20-1 and TRBJ1-4; no clear D gene. CDR3 size: 13 residues. The V gene's germline CDR1 is DFQATT and CDR2 SNEGSKA (reference sequence). The V end was cut by 0 bases, the J end by 8 bases, with 10 bases between. The CDR3 protein is CSARDPGREKLFF. Here the CDR3 DNA reads TGCAGTGCTAGAGATCCCGGACGGGAAAAACTGTTTTTT.

This clonotype turned up a few times. This chain links TRBV29-1 with TRBJ2-3; 8 bases line up with TRBD1. This CDR3 contains 13 residues. The junction had 14 bases not matched to a gene; V was cut back by 7 bases and J by 11 bases. The germline V gene encodes CDR1 SQVTM and CDR2 ANQGSEA. CDR3 coding DNA: TGCAGCGCCGAACCAGGACAGGGATTTAGGCAGTATTTT. Its translation is CSAEPGQGFRQYF.

This chain uses TRBV20-1 with TRBJ2-1; the D gene could be TRBD1 or TRBD2 (6 bases each). V was pared by 5 bases and J by 3 bases, with 17 bases between. The CDR3 contains 15 residues. The germline V gene has CDR1 DFQATT and CDR2 SNEGSKA (reference sequence). The CDR3 protein is CSAPRPGALYNEQFF. The CDR3 DNA reads as TGCAGTGCTCCCAGACCGGGGGCTCTCTACAATGAGCAGTTCTTC.

V gene TRBV2 combines with J gene TRBJ2-7; 7 positions agree with TRBD1. The CDR3 has 14 amino acids. Looked up from germline, CDR1 is SNHLY and CDR2 is FYNNEI. With 2 bases clipped from V and 3 bases from J, the junction kept 4 bases outside the gene matches. The CDR3 protein is CASSEQGVLYEQYF. The CDR3 DNA reads TGTGCCAGCAGTGAACAGGGGGTACTCTACGAGCAGTACTTC.

The chain recombines TRBV6-5 with TRBJ1-5; D is perhaps TRBD1 (5 bases). Germline lookup yields CDR1 MNHEY and CDR2 SVGAGI. V was shortened by 3 bases and J by 6 bases, with 12 bases between the two germline ends. The CDR3 covers 14 residues. CDR3 loop: CASSYVSGRQPQHF. As DNA, the CDR3 is TGTGCCAGCAGTTATGTGTCAGGGCGTCAGCCCCAGCATTTT.

This sequence joins TRBV5-5 and TRBJ1-5; a possible D gene is TRBD1 (5 bases). V dropped 5 bases and J dropped 5 bases, with 11 bases sitting between them. The CDR3 sequence is 13 residues long. From germline, CDR1 is SGHKS and CDR2 YYEKEE (reference sequence). The CDR3 reads CASSWGQDQPQHF. The CDR3 coding sequence is TGTGCCAGCAGTTGGGGCCAAGATCAGCCCCAGCATTTT.

This clonotype has a handful of counts. The chain combines TRBV2 with TRBJ1-1; D is possibly TRBD1 (5 bases). Trimming cost V 6 bases and J 4 bases, with 9 bases left between them. Per germline, CDR1 SNHLY and CDR2 FYNNEI. This CDR3 comprises 12 residues. As DNA, the CDR3 is TGTGCCAGCAGGGGGGGTACCACTGAAGCTTTCTTT. It specifies CASRGGTTEAFF.

This clonotype occurred a few times. V usage is TRBV7-9 and J usage is TRBJ1-2; possibly TRBD1 for D (6 bases). CDR1 and CDR2 from the germline V gene are SEHNR and FQNEAQ (reference sequence). V was trimmed by 5 bases and J by 6 bases, leaving 19 bases between them. The CDR3 is 15 residues long. This CDR3 is CASSRVDRQQDGYTF. CDR3 DNA: TGTGCCAGCAGCCGCGTGGACAGACAACAGGATGGCTACACCTTC.

This clonotype was observed a handful of times. CDR3 in amino acids: CASSRTSGEQYF. The CDR3 bases are TGTGCCAGCAGCCGGACTAGCGGGGAGCAGTACTTC. V and J are TRBV7-6 and TRBJ2-7; TRBD2 agrees at 11 bases. The length of the CDR3 is 12 residues. The V gene's germline CDR1 is SGHVS and CDR2 FNYEAQ. V trimming: 5 bases; J trimming: 7 bases; junction bases outside the gene matches: 1.

The chain is built from TRBV4-2 and TRBJ2-1; perhaps TRBD1 as D (5 bases). Trimming pared 0 bases from V and 4 bases from J, leaving 10 bases between. This CDR3 has 15 amino acids. Germline V lookup: CDR1 LGHNA, CDR2 YNFKEQ. The CDR3 region has the DNA TGTGCCAGCAGCCAAGAGAGGACAAATTACAATGAGCAGTTCTTC. Translation gives CASSQERTNYNEQFF.

This clonotype appeared once. The V and J genes are TRBV12-3 or TRBV12-4 and TRBJ1-1, with 9 bases fitting TRBD1. Trimming removed 5 bases from V and 7 bases from J; junction bases left unmatched: 2. CDR3 length equals 12 residues. CDR3 DNA: TGTGCCAGCAGTACAGGGGGCGATGAAGCTTTCTTT. This codes for CASSTGGDEAFF.

This clonotype was seen a handful of times. This chain links TRBV7-2 with TRBJ2-5, with a tentative D call TRBD2 (7 bases). Per the germline V gene, CDR1 is SGHTA and CDR2 is FQGNSA. The CDR3 totals 12 residues. Deletions cut 8 bases from V and 5 bases from J, with 12 bases between. Here the CDR3 reads CASRGASETQYF. For the CDR3, the DNA is TGTGCCAGCCGGGGGGCCAGTGAGACCCAGTACTTC. The full variable domain, its missing parts supplied by reference TRBV7-2 and TRBJ2-5, is GAGVSQSPSNKVTEKGKDVELRCDPISGHTALYWYRQSLGQGLEFLIYFQGNSAPDKSGLPSDRFSAERTGGSVSTLTIQRTQQEDSAVYLCASRGASETQYFGPGTRLLVL.

This clonotype was counted between two and nine times. This chain's CDR3 is CAIGGTSFYEQYF. The CDR3 DNA follows: TGTGCTATAGGTGGGACTAGCTTCTACGAGCAGTACTTC. The V gene is TRBV12-3 or TRBV12-4, the J gene TRBJ2-7; 9 bases map to TRBD2. This CDR3 contains 13 residues.

The V gene is TRBV4-2, the J gene TRBJ2-3, with TRBD2 matching 8 bases. V lost 1 base to trimming and J lost 5 bases; unmatched junction nucleotides: 8. The CDR3 sequence is 16 residues long. CDR1 LGHNA and CDR2 YNFKEQ come from the germline V gene. CDR3 bases: TGTGCCAGCAGCCAAGCAAGCGGGGGTGGGGTAGATACGCAGTATTTT. It codes for CASSQASGGGVDTQYF.

The sample holds a few counts of this clonotype. The V call is TRBV5-1, the J call TRBJ2-1; the D call may be TRBD1 or TRBD2 (5 bases each). Germline V CDR1 and CDR2: SGHRS, YFSETQ. V lost 0 bases and J 0 bases, leaving 13 bases between the germline ends. The CDR3 spans 17 residues. CDR3 amino acids: CASSLDPPGSSYNEQFF. The DNA of the CDR3 is TGCGCCAGCAGCTTGGATCCGCCAGGGAGCTCCTACAATGAGCAGTTCTTC.

A few counts support this clonotype. The chain combines TRBV4-3 with TRBJ1-4; D unclear. V lost 0 bases and J lost 7, with 12 bases in between. Germline assignment: CDR1 LGHNA and CDR2 YSLEER. This CDR3 spans 15 amino acids. CDR3 nucleotide sequence: TGCGCCAGCAGCCAAGACGGAGGGAGTAGTGAAAAACTGTTTTTT. Translated: CASSQDGGSSEKLFF.

In this sample, this clonotype turned up a few times. The chain joins TRBV4-3 to TRBJ1-4; maybe TRBD1 (5 bases). V gave up 0 bases and J gave up 8 bases, with 16 bases separating them. Germline CDR1 LGHNA, CDR2 YSLEER. The CDR3 loop spans 16 amino acids. The CDR3 bases are TGCGCCAGCAGCCAAGATCGGTTTGGGGAGGGGGAAAAACTGTTTTTT. Translation: CASSQDRFGEGEKLFF.

This clonotype has a handful of counts. This chain joins TRBV4-1 and TRBJ1-3; unclear D gene. CDR3 size: 15 residues. The germline V gene has CDR1 MGHRA and CDR2 YSYEKL. V dropped 3 bases and J dropped 0 bases, with 9 bases sitting between them. CDR3 in DNA: TGCGCCAGCAGCCAGGGTCTGAGCTCTGGAAACACCATATATTTT. Protein: CASSQGLSSGNTIYF.